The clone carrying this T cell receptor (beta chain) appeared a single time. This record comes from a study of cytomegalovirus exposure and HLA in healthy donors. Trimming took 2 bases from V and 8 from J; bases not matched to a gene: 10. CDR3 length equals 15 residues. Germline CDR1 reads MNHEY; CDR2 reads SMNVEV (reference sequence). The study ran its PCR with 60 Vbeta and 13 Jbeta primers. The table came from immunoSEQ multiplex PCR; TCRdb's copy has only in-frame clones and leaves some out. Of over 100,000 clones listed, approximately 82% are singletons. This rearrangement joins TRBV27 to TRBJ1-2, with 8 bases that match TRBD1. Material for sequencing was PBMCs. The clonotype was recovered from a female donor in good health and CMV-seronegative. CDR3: CASSLGVQGDKGYTF. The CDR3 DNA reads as TGTGCCAGCAGTTTAGGGGTACAGGGGGACAAGGGCTACACCTTC.